This T cell receptor beta chain was identified in a study of OX40 agonist ivuxolimab in advanced cancers. In terms of the full investigation: Ivuxolimab, which targeted the costimulatory receptor OX40 (CD134), was an agonistic, fully human IgG2 monoclonal antibody. Intravenous ivuxolimab was administered to patients every 2 weeks at six dose levels: 0.01, 0.1, 0.3, 1.5, 3 and 10 mg/kg. Of the roughly 52 dose-escalation patients, hepatocellular carcinoma was present in about 20, melanoma in about 15, renal cell carcinoma in 9 and head and neck cancer in 9. A male proportion of around 81% and a mean age of about 60 years, ranging from 23 to 79, were recorded for the dose-escalation cohort. Prior anti-PD-1, anti-PD-L1 or anti-CTLA-4 therapy was permitted, and checkpoint inhibitors had been received by about 37% of dose-escalation patients. Partial responses were achieved by three dose-escalation patients, of whom one had hepatocellular carcinoma and two had cutaneous melanoma. Peripheral TCRbeta sequencing was intended to test whether TCR sequence diversity was altered and clonal T-cell expansion was caused by ivuxolimab. The monotherapy dose-escalation portion (N ≈ 57 patients) of the phase I ivuxolimab trial is reported in the paper.

Turning to this clone: No cognate antigen has been identified for it. No much larger clonotype is one base removed from it; base qualities were not supplied.

For sequencing of the TCRbeta CDR3 region, genomic DNA was extracted from the sorted cells. The immunoSEQ Assay was used to sequence the TCRbeta CDR3 regions. Entries here come from immuneACCESS through TCRdb and include only in-frame sequences with V and J called. Some clones fail to appear in such tables; in the studies checked, an unresolved V gene covers under half of the shortfall, and the cause of the remainder is unknown. Present in this sample are just under 65,000 clones, 75% to 95% of which were seen just once. 5.2% of the sample is taken by the ten largest. CDR1 MDHEN and CDR2 SYDVKM are derived from the germline V gene. The CDR3 holds 13 amino acids from the cysteine to the phenylalanine. Only CDR3 DNA is held: 39 bases, read in frame from base 1. V is clipped by 8 bases and J by 1 base, and the sequence between their germline boundaries is 11 bases long. Patients with a history of autoimmune disease or receiving systemic immunosuppression were excluded from the trial. Peripheral blood for TCR sequencing was collected from all dose cohorts at baseline, on cycle 4 day 1, and on cycle 7 day 1. The samples were taken from a phase I, first-in-human, multicenter, open-label dose-escalation trial of ivuxolimab. Adults with locally advanced or metastatic melanoma, renal cell, hepatocellular, or head and neck squamous cell carcinoma were enrolled in the trial. CD4+ and CD8+ T cells were sorted separately from peripheral blood before TCR sequencing.

General conclusions and limits of the study: After ivuxolimab, CD8+ T cells had more expanded clones than CD4+ T cells on average. Low levels of normalized T-cell clonal expansion were also seen in some patients who did not respond. At doses of 0.1 to 3.0 mg/kg, clonal expansion of both CD4+ and CD8+ T cells in blood was seen between baseline and week 6. Partial responders in the 0.1-3.0 mg/kg groups had among the lowest normalized peripheral clonal expansion, especially among CD8+ T cells. The antigen specificity of the clonally expanded peripheral T cells was not determined.

The TCR comes from an adult with an advanced solid tumor such as melanoma, head and neck, liver or kidney cancer. Sequencing used CD4+ or CD8+ T cells sorted from blood, obtained in a trial of the OX40 agonist ivuxolimab. This chain joins TRBV28 to TRBJ1-2, with TRBD1 perhaps the D gene, on 6 matching bases. The DNA is as follows: TGTGCCAGCCGGACAGCCATTAACTATGGCTACACCTTC. It encodes CASRTAINYGYTF.